Sequencing of this TCR beta chain was carried out in a study of T cell repertoires in cytomegalovirus infection. For the study at large: Indications came from public TCR beta signatures; they pointed to CMV infection and to a matching HLA type.

Trimming pared 2 bases from V and 3 bases from J, leaving 10 bases between. This CDR3 contains 14 residues. Per germline, CDR1 MNHEY and CDR2 SVGEGT. Whole-study findings and limits: Cumulative public TCR beta family frequency identified carriers of CMV plus the relevant HLA.

TCRdb redid the calling of the reads with MiXCR, one entry per CDR3 protein. The sample consists of fewer than 550,000 distinct CDR3 sequences, more than 25% of them appearing once. With regard to this clonotype: As yet, its antigen is unknown.

This sequence was found in a human donor in good health (CMV status not recorded). Some clones in this sample may be carry-over from other donors' samples. The sample was PBMCs. The V gene is TRBV6-2 or TRBV6-3, the J gene TRBJ1-2; weak D call: TRBD1 (5 bases). The chain's CDR3 is CASSYGRGDYGYTF. Here the CDR3 DNA reads TGTGCCAGCAGTTACGGACGAGGGGACTATGGCTACACCTTC.